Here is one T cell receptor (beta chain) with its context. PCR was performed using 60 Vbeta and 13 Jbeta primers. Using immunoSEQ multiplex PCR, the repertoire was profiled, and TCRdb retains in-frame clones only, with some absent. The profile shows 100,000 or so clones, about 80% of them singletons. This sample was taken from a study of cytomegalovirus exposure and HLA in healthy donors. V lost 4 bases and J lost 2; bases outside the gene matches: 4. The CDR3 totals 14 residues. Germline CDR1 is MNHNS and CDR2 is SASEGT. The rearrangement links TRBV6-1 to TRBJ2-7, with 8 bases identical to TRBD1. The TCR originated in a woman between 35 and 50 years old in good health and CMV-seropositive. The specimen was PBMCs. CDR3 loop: CASSVGTGPYEQYF. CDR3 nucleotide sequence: TGTGCCAGCAGTGTCGGGACAGGCCCCTACGAGCAGTACTTC.